The present TCR beta chain was sequenced within a study of patients and donors after allogeneic stem cell transplantation. This clonotype was recorded a few times. TCRdb used MiXCR to reprocess the RT-PCR reads, holding one entry per CDR3 protein. The table has 920,000 or so distinct CDR3 sequences, about a sixth seen once. Germline V gene data show CDR1 as GTSNPN and CDR2 as SVGIG (reference sequence). This CDR3 spans 13 amino acids. Trimming took 2 bases from V and 6 from J; bases not matched to a gene: 0. The source of this sequence is a human donor who was either an allogeneic HSCT recipient or a stem cell or donor lymphocyte infusion donor (not recorded which). It is not recorded whose cells these are; they may come from a transplant donor. The sequenced material came from blood, either unsorted or a sorted T cell fraction (not recorded which). The chain employs TRBV30 and TRBJ1-6, with 8 nucleotides matching TRBD1. The CDR3 is CAWSTGGNSPLHF. The CDR3 DNA follows: TGTGCCTGGAGTACAGGGGGTAATTCACCCCTCCACTTT.